A single sample gave rise to the 15 T cell receptor beta chains below, sequenced in a study of T-cell reconstitution after alpha-beta-depleted transplantation in children (dated by TCRdb to the mid-2010s). The library was made by PCR. Instrument on record: Illumina HiSeq 2500. TCR library preparation used molecular barcoding, with unique molecular identifiers applied to normalize quantification of the TCRbeta repertoire. TCRdb trimmed public reads at Q25 via fastp, called clones via MiXCR and kept in-frame beta chains. Each record represents a unique CDR3 protein, reported with the most common genes and DNA among its rows. This sample comprises approximately 510,000 distinct CDR3 sequences, about a sixth of them detected only once. The top ten constitute 3.3% of the sample. The sample consisted of PBMCs from the stem cell graft donor, taken from the stem cell graft. The receptors come from a human donor who donated a stem cell graft to a child with acute lymphoblastic leukemia.

The table lists this clonotype with a few counts. The chain joins TRBV9 to TRBJ2-1; TRBD2 matches 7 bases. Looked up from germline, CDR1 is SGDLS and CDR2 is YYNGEE. After removal of 4 bases from V and 3 bases from J, the junction contained 4 bases not matched to a gene. The CDR3 is 14 amino acids. CDR3 loop: CASSIRDYYNEQFF. Written as DNA, the CDR3 is TGTGCCAGCAGCATCCGGGACTACTACAATGAGCAGTTCTTC.

This clonotype has more than one count but fewer than ten. This rearrangement joins TRBV7-3 to TRBJ1-1; 9 nucleotides match TRBD1. V trimming: 6 bases; J trimming: 7 bases; junction bases outside the gene matches: 6. This CDR3 has 13 amino acids. Looked up from germline, CDR1 is SGHTA and CDR2 is FQGTGA. The CDR3 here is CASSWGQGFEAFF. The CDR3 DNA is TGTGCCAGCAGTTGGGGACAGGGTTTTGAAGCTTTCTTT.

This chain joins TRBV29-1 and TRBJ2-7, with D possibly matching TRBD1 (6 bases). Germline loops: CDR1 SQVTM, CDR2 ANQGSEA. V lost 5 bases, J lost 5 bases, and 16 bases lay in between. This CDR3 has 13 amino acids. The CDR3 nucleotides read TGCAGCGTTCCCCGGGACACGGGGAACGAGCAGTACTTC. This gives the protein CSVPRDTGNEQYF.

This clonotype was seen a few times. The rearrangement links TRBV12-3 or TRBV12-4 to TRBJ2-3, with a possible D match to TRBD1 (5 bases). The V and J ends lost 1 base and 7 bases respectively, with 9 bases between them. There are 13 residues in the CDR3. The CDR3 loop reads CASSLGWTNTQYF. DNA for the CDR3: TGTGCCAGCAGTTTAGGTTGGACAAATACGCAGTATTTT.

The chain couples TRBV11-2 to TRBJ1-5, with D tentatively TRBD1 (5 bases). The CDR3 length is 14 residues. Trimming left V 10 bases short and J 0 bases short, with 13 bases between. Germline V gene data show CDR1 as SGHAT and CDR2 as FQNNGV. CDR3 in DNA: TGTGCCACTTCCATGACAGCTAGCAATCAGCCCCAGCATTTT. Protein sequence: CATSMTASNQPQHF.

The J gene is TRBJ2-1, the V gene TRBV20-1; the match to TRBD2 covers 8 bases. Germline lookup yields CDR1 DFQATT and CDR2 SNEGSKA (reference sequence). This CDR3 spans 15 amino acids. V lost 0 bases to trimming and J lost 6 bases; unmatched junction nucleotides: 7. In DNA form, the CDR3 reads TGCAGTGCTAGAGATCGACCCGGGAGGGCCAATGAGCAGTTCTTC. It specifies CSARDRPGRANEQFF.

This clonotype was seen more than once but under ten times. The rearrangement joins TRBV4-2 to TRBJ2-7; D remains ambiguous. V was trimmed by 0 bases and J by 3 bases, leaving 9 bases between them. The CDR3 covers 14 residues. Germline assignment: CDR1 LGHNA and CDR2 YNFKEQ. CDR3 amino acids: CASSQDGSYYEQYF. In DNA form, the CDR3 reads TGTGCCAGCAGCCAAGATGGGTCTTACTACGAGCAGTACTTC.

This clonotype was seen a handful of times. The chain has TRBV9 and TRBJ2-3; 12 bases fit TRBD2. V gave up 1 base and J gave up 2 bases; unmatched junction bases: 5. The CDR3 spans 17 residues. Germline V lookup: CDR1 SGDLS, CDR2 YYNGEE. The CDR3 DNA reads TGTGCCAGCAGCGTAAGACTAGCGGGAGAAATCACAGATACGCAGTATTTT. Translated, it gives CASSVRLAGEITDTQYF. The entire variable domain, with the rest obtained from reference TRBV9 and TRBJ2-3, is as follows: DSGVTQTPKHLITATGQRVTLRCSPRSGDLSVYWYQQSLDQGLQFLIQYYNGEERAKGNILERFSAQQFPDLHSELNLSSLELGDSALYFCASSVRLAGEITDTQYFGPGTRLTVL.

The V and J genes are TRBV29-1 and TRBJ2-1, with TRBD1 identical over 9 bases. Germline V CDR1 and CDR2: SQVTM, ANQGSEA. The CDR3 consists of 12 residues. Trimming cost V 6 bases and J 6 bases; bases outside gene matches: 3. The CDR3 spells CSVTGGGNEQFF. The CDR3 bases are TGCAGCGTGACAGGGGGGGGCAATGAGCAGTTCTTC.

The gene calls are TRBV4-1 and TRBJ1-6; 7 bases are a match to TRBD1. This CDR3 is built from 20 residues. The V gene end was trimmed by 3 bases and the J gene end by 6 bases; junction bases not matched to a gene: 20. The germline V gene has CDR1 MGHRA and CDR2 YSYEKL. The CDR3: CASSQPPGQSLMSSNSPLHF. As DNA, the CDR3 is TGCGCCAGCAGCCAGCCACCGGGACAGTCGCTAATGTCGTCTAATTCACCCCTCCACTTT.

This chain joins TRBV15 and TRBJ1-1; a weak D match, TRBD1 (5 bases). V lost 3 bases and J 6 bases, leaving 11 bases between the germline ends. From germline, CDR1 is LNHNV and CDR2 YYDKDF (reference sequence). CDR3 length: 13 residues. Here the CDR3 DNA reads TGTGCCACCAGCAGCCAGGGTTCTTCTGAAGCTTTCTTT. This sequence encodes CATSSQGSSEAFF.

This clonotype showed up just a few times. V and J are TRBV7-3 and TRBJ2-1; no clear D gene. V lost 5 bases, J lost 10 bases, and 18 bases lay in between. CDR3 size: 14 residues. Germline loops: CDR1 SGHTA, CDR2 FQGTGA. This CDR3 is CASSDPSRKLEQFF. CDR3 DNA: TGTGCCAGCAGCGACCCCTCTAGAAAGCTGGAGCAGTTCTTC.

Concerning this clonotype: One junction end disagrees with the germline gene, perhaps due to a read error. J is TRBJ2-7 and V is TRBV4-2; weak D call: TRBD1 (5 bases). Germline V gives CDR1 LGHNA, CDR2 YNFKEQ. CDR3 length: 13 residues. Here the CDR3 reads CARSPGLAYEQYF. The CDR3 DNA follows: TGTGCCAGGAGCCCAGGGCTAGCCTACGAGCAGTACTTC.

V and J are TRBV7-9 and TRBJ2-7; D remains ambiguous. Trimming removed 5 bases at V and 2 bases at J, with 16 bases between. The germline gives CDR1 SEHNR, CDR2 FQNEAQ (reference sequence). The CDR3 length is 15 residues. The CDR3 is CASSHEGSVAYEQYF. The CDR3 nucleotides read TGTGCCAGCAGCCATGAAGGGTCGGTCGCCTACGAGCAGTACTTC.

The chain recombines TRBV18 with TRBJ2-2; a weak D match, TRBD2 (5 bases). CDR1 and CDR2 from the germline V gene are KGHSH and LQKENI. The CDR3 runs to 15 residues. Trimming removed 2 bases from V and 4 bases from J, with 11 bases in between. The CDR3: CASSPSRAGTGELFF. For the CDR3, the DNA is TGTGCCAGCTCACCATCACGGGCGGGCACCGGGGAGCTGTTTTTT.